This T cell receptor beta chain came from a study of identical twins. TCRdb called the 5' RACE reads again in MiXCR, with one record for every CDR3 protein. Of approximately 260,000 distinct CDR3 sequences detected, more than 12% appear once; the ten largest clones hold 8.8%. Germline V CDR1 and CDR2: DFQATT, SNEGSKA (reference sequence). The CDR3 is 16 residues long. V dropped 3 bases and J dropped 8; count of bases not matched to a gene: 13. Sequencing was performed on memory (CD45RO+) T cells sorted from blood. This sequence originates from a woman younger than 35 in good health. The chain uses TRBV20-1 and TRBJ2-3; 11 bases agree with TRBD2. CDR3 coding DNA: TGCAGTGCTAGGAGGGCCGGGACTAGCGGAAAGCCTACGCAGTATTTT. Its protein is CSARRAGTSGKPTQYF.